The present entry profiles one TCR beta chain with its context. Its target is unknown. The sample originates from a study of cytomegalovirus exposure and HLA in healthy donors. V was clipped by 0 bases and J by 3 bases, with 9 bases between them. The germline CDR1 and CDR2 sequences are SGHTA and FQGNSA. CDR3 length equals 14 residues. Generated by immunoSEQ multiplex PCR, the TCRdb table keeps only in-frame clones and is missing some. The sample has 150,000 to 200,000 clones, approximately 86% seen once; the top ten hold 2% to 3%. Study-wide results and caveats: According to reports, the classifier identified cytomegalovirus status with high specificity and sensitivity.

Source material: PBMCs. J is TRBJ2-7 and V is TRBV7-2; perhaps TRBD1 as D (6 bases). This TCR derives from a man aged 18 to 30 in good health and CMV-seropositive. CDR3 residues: CASSLATGHYEQYF. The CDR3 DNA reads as TGTGCCAGCAGCTTAGCGACAGGACACTACGAGCAGTACTTC.